This TCR beta chain was observed in a study of blood T cell repertoires in COVID-19. Study as a whole: Sample material is recorded as cDNA or gDNA derived from T cells, B-cell-depleted T cells, or PBMCs.

The CDR3 extends over 17 amino acids. V lost 5 bases to trimming and J lost 6 bases, with 25 bases between them. CDR1 is MDHEN, CDR2 SYDVKM, per germline. Self-reported history from a screening survey and questionnaire set each donor's cohort. Using immunoSEQ multiplex PCR, the repertoire was profiled, and TCRdb retains in-frame clones only, with some absent. The sample holds around 200,000 clones, 85% seen once. Sequenced: PBMCs or T cells enriched from blood (not recorded which). The source is a man aged 35-49 years who had recovered from COVID-19. The chain links TRBV28 to TRBJ2-5, with a tentative D call TRBD2 (6 bases). CDR3 DNA sequence: TGTGCCAGCAGTCTCAATTGGGACTTCCGAGGTTTAAAGACCCAGTACTTC. Protein sequence: CASSLNWDFRGLKTQYF.